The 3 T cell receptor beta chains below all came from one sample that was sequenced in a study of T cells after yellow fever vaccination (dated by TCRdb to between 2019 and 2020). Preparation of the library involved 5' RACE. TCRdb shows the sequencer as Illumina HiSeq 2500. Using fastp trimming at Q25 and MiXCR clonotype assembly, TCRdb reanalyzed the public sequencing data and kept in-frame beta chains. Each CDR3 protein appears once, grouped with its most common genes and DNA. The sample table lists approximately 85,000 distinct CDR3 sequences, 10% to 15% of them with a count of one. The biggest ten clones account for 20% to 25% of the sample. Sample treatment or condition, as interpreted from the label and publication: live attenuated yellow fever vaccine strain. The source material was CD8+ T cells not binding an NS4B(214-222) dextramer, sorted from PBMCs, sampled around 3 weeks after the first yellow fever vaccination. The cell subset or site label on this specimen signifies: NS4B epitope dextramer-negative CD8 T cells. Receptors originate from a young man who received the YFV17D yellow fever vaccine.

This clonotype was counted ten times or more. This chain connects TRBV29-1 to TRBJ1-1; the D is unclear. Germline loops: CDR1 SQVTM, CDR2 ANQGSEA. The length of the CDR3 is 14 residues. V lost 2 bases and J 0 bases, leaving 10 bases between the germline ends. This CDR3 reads CSVEWAALNTEAFF. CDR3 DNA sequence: TGCAGCGTTGAATGGGCGGCTTTGAACACTGAAGCTTTCTTT.

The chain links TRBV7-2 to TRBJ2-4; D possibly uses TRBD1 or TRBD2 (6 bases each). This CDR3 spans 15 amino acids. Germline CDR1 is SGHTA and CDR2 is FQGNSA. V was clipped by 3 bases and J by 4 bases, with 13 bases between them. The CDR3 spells CASSFLGGMKNIQYF. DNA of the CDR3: TGTGCCAGCAGCTTCTTGGGGGGCATGAAAAACATTCAGTACTTC.

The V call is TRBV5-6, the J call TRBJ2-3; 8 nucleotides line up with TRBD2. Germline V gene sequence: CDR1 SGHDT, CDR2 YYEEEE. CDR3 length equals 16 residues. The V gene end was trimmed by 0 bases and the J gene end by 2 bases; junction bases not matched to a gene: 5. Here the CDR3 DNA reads TGTGCCAGCAGCTTGGCGATAGCGGGGCCCACAGATACGCAGTATTTT. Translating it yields CASSLAIAGPTDTQYF.